This T cell receptor (beta chain) was captured in a study of read filtering for tumor transcriptome and immune sequencing. In the study overall: Among patients, 17 to 20 were male and 14 female, aged roughly 45 to 85 (mean about 69). By R-ISS, stages I, II and III held roughly 8, 15 and 7 patients.

The library was built from about 400 ng RNA with molecular barcoded adaptors for alpha/delta and beta/gamma chains. MiXCR, applied by TCRdb to the reads, yields one record per CDR3 protein. This sample has about 39,000 distinct CDR3 sequences, with approximately 14% found just once. The CDR3 is 15 residues long. CDR1 is LGHDT, CDR2 YNNKEL, per germline (reference sequence). Study-level points and caveats: This fraction held mixed bone marrow immune cells after CD138-negative sorting.

Details on this clonotype: Its antigen is still unknown. A far larger clone is one base from this, pointing to a likely read error.

The genes are TRBV3-1 and TRBJ2-1; D is perhaps TRBD1 (6 bases). The specimen sequenced was a population of CD138-negative cells sorted from bone marrow. The sequence was collected from a donor aged 40 or older with multiple myeloma. The CDR3 protein is CASSVGGQPYNERFF. The DNA for the CDR3 is TGTGCCAGCAGCGTAGGCGGACAGCCATACAATGAGCGGTTCTTC.